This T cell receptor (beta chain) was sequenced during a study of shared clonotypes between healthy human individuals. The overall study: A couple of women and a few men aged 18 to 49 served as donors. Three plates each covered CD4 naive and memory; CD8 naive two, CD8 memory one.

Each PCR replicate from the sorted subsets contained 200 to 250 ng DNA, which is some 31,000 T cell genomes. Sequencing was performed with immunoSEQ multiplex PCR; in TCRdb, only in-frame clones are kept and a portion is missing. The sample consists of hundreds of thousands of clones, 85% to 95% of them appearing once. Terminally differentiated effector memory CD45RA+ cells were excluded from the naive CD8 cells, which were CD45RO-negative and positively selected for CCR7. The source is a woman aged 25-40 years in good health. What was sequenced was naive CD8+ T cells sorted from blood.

CDR3 in amino acids: CAISEGQGPTYEQYF. The CDR3 region has the DNA TGTGCCATCAGTGAGGGCCAGGGACCCACCTACGAGCAGTACTTC. The chain combines TRBV10-3 with TRBJ2-7, with D possibly called TRBD1 or TRBD2 (5 bases each). Trimming cost V 2 bases and J 2 bases, with 13 bases left between them. Germline V lookup: CDR1 ENHRY, CDR2 SYGVKD. CDR3 size: 15 residues.